This T cell receptor (beta chain) was captured by sequencing in a study of identical twins (dated by TCRdb to 2015 to 2016). About the full investigation: To test whether fetal clonotypes persist, the study used deep sequencing on TCR alpha and beta repertoires from monozygotic twins, unrelated adults of various ages, and cord blood. To rule out contamination, replicate twin experiments were performed at different times with different library preparation protocols.

Study-wide conclusions, independent of this receptor: Zero-insertion analyses could be partly confounded by invariant T cells such as MAIT and iNKT, although diverse VJ usage argued against such confounding for most clonotypes. In beta out-of-frame sequences, excess twin sharing was weaker, because having fewer shared sequences lowered the signal-to-noise ratio. Conclusions relied on cross-sectional statistical analysis, since the same donors could not be followed over many years. Compared with coincidental sharing between unrelated individuals, an excess of low generation-probability sequences was observed among out-of-frame TCR alpha sequences shared between twins. Recombination models systematically underestimated out-of-frame TCR alpha sharing in monozygotic twins but agreed with sharing between unrelated individuals. Fewer insertions were carried by abundant cord blood beta clonotypes; a weaker similar trend was observed in young adult naive repertoires, while no such trend was observed in memory repertoires.

As regards this clonotype: The antigen it binds to is not known. Per-base quality was not reported, and no clone a single base away is much larger than it.

The protocol used for the library was 5' RACE. TCRdb shows the sequencer as Illumina HiSeq 2000. A universal primer binding site was introduced by template switching, and a unique molecular identifier was present in the final cDNA, enabling accurate counting of TCR cDNA molecules. Specific primers in the conserved constant-segment region were used to synthesize first-strand cDNA for the TCR alpha and beta chains. To control for contamination, each cDNA library was double barcoded with a SMART-Mk sample barcode plus Illumina barcodes. Two successive PCR steps introduced TruSeq adapter sequences along with Illumina sample barcodes. The Illumina HiSeq platform was used with custom primers to sequence TCR alpha and beta cDNA libraries. On the study's bioinformatics: Unique molecular identifiers were extracted from raw reads with MiGEC, and CDR3 positions were determined with MiXCR. For each individual, recombination models were inferred using an EM algorithm with the repgenHMM and IGoR tools. The tcR package in R was used for shared clonotype analysis, with sharing normalized by the product of cloneset sizes. To study raw recombination without the effects of thymic and clonal selection, out-of-frame nonproductive sequences were analyzed. TCRdb cleaned the public reads at Q25 with fastp, built clones with MiXCR and kept in-frame beta chains. Rows are combined by CDR3 protein, so each entry shows the most common genes and DNA. The V and J calls here are based on TCRdb, not the publication. In all, the sample holds 1.5 million to 2 million distinct CDR3 sequences, and less than 35% of those were seen once. The ten largest make up less than 0.35% of the sample.

Only healthy Caucasian donors were included. The receptor comes from a newborn girl in good health. The sample was cord blood.

The CDR3: CAISGPDSAYGYTF. The nucleotides read TGTGCCATCAGTGGACCCGACTCGGCCTATGGCTACACCTTC. The chain joins TRBV10-3 to TRBJ1-2; no D gene is confidently identified. CDR1 and CDR2 are read off the germline V gene as ENHRY and SYGVKD. The germline ends are 13 bases apart after V is trimmed by 4 bases and J by 4 bases. The CDR3 goes from the cysteine to the phenylalanine over 14 residues. Here the CDR3 DNA is all that survives: 42 bases in frame from base 1.